The entry below gives a single TCR beta chain sequence along with its context. CDR1 and CDR2 from the germline V gene are SNHLY and FYNNEI. The CDR3 runs 12 residues. V was trimmed by 4 bases and J by 10 bases, leaving 8 bases between them. Sequencing used immunoSEQ multiplex PCR; TCRdb keeps in-frame clones, though not all of them. The sample includes about 79,000 clones, 91% of them seen just once. The record originates from a study of technical replicates of blood from a handful of donors. The sequence derives from a human donor in good health. Some clones in this sample may be carry-over from other donors' samples. The rearrangement joins TRBV2 to TRBJ1-6; D may be TRBD1 (5 bases). Sequenced sample: T cells isolated from PBMCs. The CDR3 region is CASSAHRSPLHF. CDR3 bases: TGTGCCAGCAGTGCACACAGGTCACCCCTCCACTTT.